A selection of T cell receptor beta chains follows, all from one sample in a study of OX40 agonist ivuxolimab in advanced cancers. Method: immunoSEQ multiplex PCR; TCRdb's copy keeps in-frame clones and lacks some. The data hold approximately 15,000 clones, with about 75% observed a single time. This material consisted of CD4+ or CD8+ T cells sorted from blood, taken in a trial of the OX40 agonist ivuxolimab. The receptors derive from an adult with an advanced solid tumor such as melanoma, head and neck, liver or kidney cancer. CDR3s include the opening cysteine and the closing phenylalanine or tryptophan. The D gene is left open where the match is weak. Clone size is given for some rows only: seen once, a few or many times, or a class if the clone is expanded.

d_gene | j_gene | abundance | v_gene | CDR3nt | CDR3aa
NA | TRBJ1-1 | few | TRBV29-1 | TGCAGCGTTCCGGTGAACACTGAAGCTTTCTTT | CSVPVNTEAFF
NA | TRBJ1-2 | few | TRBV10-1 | TGCGCCAGCAGTCCGGGACTTAACTATGGCTACACCTTC | CASSPGLNYGYTF
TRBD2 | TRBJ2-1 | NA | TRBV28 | TGTGCCAGCAGCCCAAGCGGGAGGGGTTACAATGAGCAGTTCTTC | CASSPSGRGYNEQFF
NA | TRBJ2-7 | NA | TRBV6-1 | TGTGCCGGCAAACCAGATTTCTACGAGCAGTACTTC | CAGKPDFYEQYF
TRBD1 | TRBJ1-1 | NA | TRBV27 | TGTGCCAGCCGCCCAGGGGGGGCGGGTGAAGCTTTCTTT | CASRPGGAGEAFF
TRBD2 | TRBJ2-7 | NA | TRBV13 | TGTGCCAGCAGCTTTCTAGCGGGAGGGCTAAGGGAGCAGTACTTC | CASSFLAGGLREQYF
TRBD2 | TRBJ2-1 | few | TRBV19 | TGTGCCAGTAGTGCTCTCGGCGGGAGCCACAATGAGCAGTTCTTC | CASSALGGSHNEQFF
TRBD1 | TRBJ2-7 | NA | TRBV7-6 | TGTGCCAGCAGCACCAGGACAGGTGCCCCTTACGAGCAGTACTTC | CASSTRTGAPYEQYF
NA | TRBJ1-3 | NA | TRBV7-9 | TGTGCCAGCAGTGACCTCTCTGGAAACACCATATATTTT | CASSDLSGNTIYF
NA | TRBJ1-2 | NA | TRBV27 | TGTGCCAGCAGTGGAGGAGACGGCTACACCTTC | CASSGGDGYTF
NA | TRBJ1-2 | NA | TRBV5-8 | TGTGCCAGCAGCTTACGGACGAGTCCTAACTATGGCTACACCTTC | CASSLRTSPNYGYTF
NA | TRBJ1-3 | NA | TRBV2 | TGTGCCAGCATCCCGGGGCAGGGCGGTGGAAACACCATATATTTT | CASIPGQGGGNTIYF
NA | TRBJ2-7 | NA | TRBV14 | TGTGCCAGCAGAGAAAGGGGTTCATACGAGCAGTACTTC | CASRERGSYEQYF